The text below deals with one TCR beta chain. Its specificity is unknown. Criteria for exclusion of patients were uncontrolled infection, other autoimmune disease, pregnancy or lactation. This sample is part of a study of T cells in Graves' hyperthyroidism and ophthalmopathy. As for the study in general: Blood from the periphery was taken at initial diagnosis, before any treatment. Notes on the study in general: Within blood appeared most thyroid clonotypes that had expanded above 0.001. Ophthalmopathy got predicted by the model a median around 6.6 months before its onset.

The V gene lost 2 bases and the J gene lost 0 bases, with 9 bases spanning the gap. The germline gives CDR1 GTSNPN, CDR2 SVGIG (reference sequence). The CDR3 is 14 amino acids. The TCR beta CDR3 regions underwent amplification using RNA transcripts as the source. With the HTBI primer set, the TCR CDR3 went through a first round of RT-PCR. TCRdb called the multiplex PCR reads again in MiXCR, with one record for every CDR3 protein. The sample contains around 690,000 distinct CDR3 sequences, roughly 17% of which appear only once. The chain is built from TRBV30 and TRBJ2-3; D is possibly TRBD2 (5 bases). The clonotype comes from a man between 50 and 59 years old with Graves' hyperthyroidism. The sequencing input was blood. The CDR3 sequence: CAWSTGVSTDTQYF. The CDR3 DNA follows: TGTGCCTGGAGTACCGGGGTGAGCACAGATACGCAGTATTTT.